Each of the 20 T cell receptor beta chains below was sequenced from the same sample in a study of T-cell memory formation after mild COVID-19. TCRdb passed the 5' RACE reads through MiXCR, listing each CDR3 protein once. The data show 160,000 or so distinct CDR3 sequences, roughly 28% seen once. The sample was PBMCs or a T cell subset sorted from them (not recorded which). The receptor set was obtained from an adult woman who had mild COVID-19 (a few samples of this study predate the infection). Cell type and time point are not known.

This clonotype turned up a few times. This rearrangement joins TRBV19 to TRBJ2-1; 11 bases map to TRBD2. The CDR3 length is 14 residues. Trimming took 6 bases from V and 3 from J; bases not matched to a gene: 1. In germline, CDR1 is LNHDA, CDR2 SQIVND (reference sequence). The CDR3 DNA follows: TGTGCCAGTAGGCTAGCGGGGGGCTACAATGAGCAGTTCTTC. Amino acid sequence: CASRLAGGYNEQFF.

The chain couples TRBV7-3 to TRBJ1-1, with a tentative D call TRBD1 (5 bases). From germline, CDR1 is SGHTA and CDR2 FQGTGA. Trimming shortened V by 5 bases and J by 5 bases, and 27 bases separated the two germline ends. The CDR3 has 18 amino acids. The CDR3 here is CASSPQPPGPLGRTEAFF. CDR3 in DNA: TGTGCCAGCAGCCCGCAACCTCCGGGGCCGCTGGGACGTACTGAAGCTTTCTTT.

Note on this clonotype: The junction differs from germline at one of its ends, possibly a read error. DNA of the CDR3: TGTGCTAGCAGCTTACATCTTGCGGATACGCAGTATTTT. Protein sequence: CASSLHLADTQYF. V is TRBV7-7 and J is TRBJ2-3; D gene unclear. Germline V gene sequence: CDR1 SSHAT, CDR2 FNYEAQ (reference sequence). This CDR3 spans 13 amino acids.

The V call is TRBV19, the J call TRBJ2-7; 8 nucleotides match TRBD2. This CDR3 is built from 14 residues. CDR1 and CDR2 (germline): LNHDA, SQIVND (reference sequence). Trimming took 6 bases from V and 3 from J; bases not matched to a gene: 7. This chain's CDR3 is CASSPSGLGYEQYF. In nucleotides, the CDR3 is TGTGCCAGTAGCCCGTCGGGACTAGGCTACGAGCAGTACTTC.

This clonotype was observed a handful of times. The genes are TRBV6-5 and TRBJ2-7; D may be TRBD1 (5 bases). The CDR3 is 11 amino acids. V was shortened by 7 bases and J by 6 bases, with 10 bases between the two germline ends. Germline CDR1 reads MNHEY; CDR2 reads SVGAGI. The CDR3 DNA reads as TGTGCCAGCACTAGGGGTATCGAGCAGTACTTC. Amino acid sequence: CASTRGIEQYF.

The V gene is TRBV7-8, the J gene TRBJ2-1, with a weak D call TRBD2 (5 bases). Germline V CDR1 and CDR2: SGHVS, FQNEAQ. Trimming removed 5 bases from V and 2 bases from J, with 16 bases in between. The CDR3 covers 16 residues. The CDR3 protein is CASSLPGESPYNEQFF. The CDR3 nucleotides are TGTGCCAGCAGCCTCCCCGGGGAGTCGCCCTACAATGAGCAGTTCTTC.

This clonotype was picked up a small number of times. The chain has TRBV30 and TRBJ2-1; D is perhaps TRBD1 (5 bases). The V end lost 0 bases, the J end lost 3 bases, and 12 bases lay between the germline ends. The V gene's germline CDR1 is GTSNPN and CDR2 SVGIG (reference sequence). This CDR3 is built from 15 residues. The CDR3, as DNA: TGTGCCTGGAGTGTAAACCAGGGCCTCTACAATGAGCAGTTCTTC. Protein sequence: CAWSVNQGLYNEQFF.

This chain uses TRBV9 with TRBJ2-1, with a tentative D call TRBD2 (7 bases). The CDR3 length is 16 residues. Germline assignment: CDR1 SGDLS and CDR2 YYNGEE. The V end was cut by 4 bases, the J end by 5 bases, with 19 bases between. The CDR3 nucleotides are TGTGCCAGCAGCCCCCCCGGGGGGCGGGCCGACAATGAGCAGTTCTTC. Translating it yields CASSPPGGRADNEQFF.

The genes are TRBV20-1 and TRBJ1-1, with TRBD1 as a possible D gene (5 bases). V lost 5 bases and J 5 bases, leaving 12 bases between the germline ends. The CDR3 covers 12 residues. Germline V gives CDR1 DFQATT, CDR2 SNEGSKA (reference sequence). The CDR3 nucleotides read TGCAGTGCTCATCGCCAGGGAACTGAAGCTTTCTTT. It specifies CSAHRQGTEAFF.

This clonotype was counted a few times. This CDR3 is CASSLAPDRVDLYF. Written as DNA, the CDR3 is TGTGCCAGCAGCTTAGCCCCCGACAGGGTGGACCTATACTTC. The gene calls are TRBV11-2 and TRBJ2-7; 7 positions match TRBD1. The J segment lost 13 bases and the V segment lost 1 base, leaving 13 bases of the junction unmatched. The germline V gene has CDR1 SGHAT and CDR2 FQNNGV. CDR3 length: 14 residues.

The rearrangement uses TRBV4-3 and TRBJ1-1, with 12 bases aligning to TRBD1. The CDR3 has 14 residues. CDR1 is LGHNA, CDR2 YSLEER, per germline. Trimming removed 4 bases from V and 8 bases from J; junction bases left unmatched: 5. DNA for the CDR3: TGCGCCAGCAGCCCGGGACAGGGGGCGGGAGAAGCTTTCTTT. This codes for CASSPGQGAGEAFF.

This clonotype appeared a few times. The CDR3 loop is CASSYLRGGATYGYTF. The CDR3 coding sequence is TGTGCCAGCAGTTATTTGAGGGGAGGGGCGACCTATGGCTACACCTTC. The chain carries TRBV6-5 and TRBJ1-2; weak D call: TRBD1 (5 bases). V lost 3 bases and J 4 bases, leaving 18 bases between the germline ends. The CDR3 covers 16 residues. Germline CDR1 and CDR2: MNHEY and SVGAGI.

The CDR3 is CASSSVAGGSFYEQYF. In DNA form, the CDR3 reads TGTGCCAGCAGTTCCGTAGCGGGAGGTTCATTCTACGAGCAGTACTTC. The rearrangement uses TRBV27 and TRBJ2-7, with TRBD2 identical over 10 bases. The CDR3 length is 16 residues. Germline CDR1 MNHEY, CDR2 SMNVEV (reference sequence). With V trimmed by 4 bases and J by 3 bases, 9 bases remained unmatched.

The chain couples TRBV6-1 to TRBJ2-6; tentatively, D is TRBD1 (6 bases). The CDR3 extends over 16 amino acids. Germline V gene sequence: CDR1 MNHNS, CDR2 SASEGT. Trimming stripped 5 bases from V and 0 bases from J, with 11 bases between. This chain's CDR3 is CASSQDSNSGANVLTF. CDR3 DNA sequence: TGTGCCAGCAGTCAGGACAGCAACTCTGGGGCCAACGTCCTGACTTTC.

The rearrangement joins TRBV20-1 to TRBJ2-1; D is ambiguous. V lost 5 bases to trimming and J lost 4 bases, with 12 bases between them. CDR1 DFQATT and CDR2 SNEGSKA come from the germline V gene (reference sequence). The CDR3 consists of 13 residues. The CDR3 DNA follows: TGCAGTGCTGGTGGTTGGGGATACAATGAGCAGTTCTTC. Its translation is CSAGGWGYNEQFF.

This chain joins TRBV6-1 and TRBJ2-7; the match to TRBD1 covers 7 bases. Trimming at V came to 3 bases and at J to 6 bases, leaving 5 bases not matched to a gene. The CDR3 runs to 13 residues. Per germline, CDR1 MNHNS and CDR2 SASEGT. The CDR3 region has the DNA TGTGCCAGCAGTGAGAGACAGGGAGCCGAGCAGTACTTC. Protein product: CASSERQGAEQYF.

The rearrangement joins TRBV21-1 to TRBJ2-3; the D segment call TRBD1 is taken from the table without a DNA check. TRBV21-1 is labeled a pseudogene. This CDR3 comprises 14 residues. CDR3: CASRRLPRPDTQYF. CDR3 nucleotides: TGTGCCAGCAGAAGACTACCCCGGCCAGATACGCAGTATTTT.

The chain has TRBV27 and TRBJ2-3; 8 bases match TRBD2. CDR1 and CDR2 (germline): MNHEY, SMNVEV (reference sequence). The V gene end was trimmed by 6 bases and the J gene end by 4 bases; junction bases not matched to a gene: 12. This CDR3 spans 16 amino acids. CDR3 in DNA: TGTGCCAGCAGGTGGAGCGGGAGTCAATTTCCAGATACGCAGTATTTT. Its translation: CASRWSGSQFPDTQYF.

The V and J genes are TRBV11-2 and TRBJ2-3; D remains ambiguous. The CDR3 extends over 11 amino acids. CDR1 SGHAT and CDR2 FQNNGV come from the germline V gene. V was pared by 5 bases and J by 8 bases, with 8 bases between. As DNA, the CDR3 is TGTGCCAGCAGCCCTTCGGGTACGCAGTATTTT. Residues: CASSPSGTQYF. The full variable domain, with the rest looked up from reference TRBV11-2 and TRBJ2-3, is EAGVAQSPRYKIIEKRQSVAFWCNPISGHATLYWYQQILGQGPKLLIQFQNNGVVDDSQLPKDRFSAERLKGVDSTLKIQPAKLEDSAVYLCASSPSGTQYFGPGTRLTVL.

In nucleotides, the CDR3 is TGCAGCTACCGGGCCCCCGGGGGGATGGAGCAGTACTTC. It codes for CSYRAPGGMEQYF. The chain carries TRBV29-1 and TRBJ2-7, with 7 bases identical to TRBD2. V lost 8 bases, J lost 7 bases, and 14 bases stayed unmatched. The germline V gene has CDR1 SQVTM and CDR2 ANQGSEA. The CDR3 sequence is 13 residues long.